This T cell receptor (beta chain) was sequenced for a study of blood T cell repertoires in COVID-19. Study details: COVID-19 samples, acute and convalescent, were from the United States, Italy and Spain. PBMCs, B-cell-depleted T cells, or T cells were the source of the cDNA or gDNA that made up the material.

Per the study methods: Nucleated cell counts were estimated from reference gene primer amplification. Libraries were prepared by immunoSEQ multiplex PCR; TCRdb keeps only in-frame clonotypes and omits some of them. Clone size and the V and J calls come from that table; the DNA yielded D and trimming. Of 150,000 to 200,000 clones in the sample, 65% to 85% were seen once. This CDR3 region has 16 residues. V was shortened by 0 bases and J by 7 bases, with 13 bases between the two germline ends. Germline V gene data show CDR1 as LNHNV and CDR2 as YYDKDF (reference sequence). This TCR came from a woman aged 30 to 39 with acute or convalescent COVID-19. Input material: peripheral blood. The chain carries TRBV15 and TRBJ1-6; D gene uncertain. The CDR3 nucleotides are TGTGCCACCAGCAGAGATCTTGGCCAGTTCAATTCACCCCTCCACTTT. Translation gives CATSRDLGQFNSPLHF. The whole variable domain, filled in from reference TRBV15 and TRBJ1-6, reads DAMVIQNPRYQVTQFGKPVTLSCSQTLNHNVMYWYQQKSSQAPKLLFHYYDKDFNNEADTPDNFQSRRPNTSFCFLDIRSPGLGDTAMYLCATSRDLGQFNSPLHFGNGTRLTVT.